These 20 T cell receptor beta chains were all obtained from the same sample, sequenced in a study of T cells in Graves' hyperthyroidism and ophthalmopathy. From RNA transcripts, TCR beta CDR3 regions were amplified. Primed by the HTBI set, a first-round RT-PCR was run on the TCR CDR3. TCRdb redid the calling of the multiplex PCR reads with MiXCR, one entry per CDR3 protein. The table includes roughly 580,000 distinct CDR3 sequences, roughly 13% detected once. Sequences were obtained from blood. The receptors come from a woman in her thirties with Graves' hyperthyroidism that later progressed to Graves' ophthalmopathy.

This clonotype has a count of ten or more. V is TRBV7-2 and J is TRBJ2-7; TRBD2 matches at 12 bases. Germline values: CDR1 SGHTA, CDR2 FQGNSA. This CDR3 has 18 amino acids. Germline trimming cut 0 bases from V and 7 bases from J; bases unmatched to any gene: 13. CDR3 amino acids: CASSLAHSGLAGSREQYF. The CDR3, as DNA: TGTGCCAGCAGCTTAGCTCATTCGGGACTAGCGGGTAGTAGGGAGCAGTACTTC.

This clonotype was detected only a few times. V and J are TRBV7-2 and TRBJ2-7; TRBD1 aligns across 7 bases. Germline V gene data show CDR1 as SGHTA and CDR2 as FQGNSA. This CDR3 is 16 amino acids long. The ends lost 6 bases at V and 0 bases at J; junction bases unmatched: 11. CDR3 DNA: TGTGCCAGCAGTCGTCGGACAGGTGAAAGCTCCTACGAGCAGTACTTC. Translated, it gives CASSRRTGESSYEQYF.

The table lists this clonotype with a few counts. The chain couples TRBV5-6 to TRBJ1-1; D not certain. CDR3 length: 12 amino acids. Between the trimmed V and J ends, which lost 1 base and 7 bases, there was a span of 8 bases. The V gene's germline CDR1 is SGHDT and CDR2 YYEEEE. The CDR3 bases are TGTGCCAGCAGCTTGAGCCCCTATGAAGCTTTCTTT. This sequence encodes CASSLSPYEAFF. Variable domain in full (rest from reference TRBV5-6 and TRBJ1-1): DAGVTQSPTHLIKTRGQQVTLRCSPKSGHDTVSWYQQALGQGPQFIFQYYEEEERQRGNFPDRFSGHQFPNYSSELNVNALLLGDSALYLCASSLSPYEAFFGQGTRLTVV.

This clonotype appeared many times. J is TRBJ2-3 and V is TRBV11-2; 7 nucleotides match TRBD1. Germline loops: CDR1 SGHAT, CDR2 FQNNGV. Germline trimming cut 5 bases from V and 1 base from J; bases unmatched to any gene: 3. The CDR3 runs 14 residues. CDR3 sequence reads: CASSNRGRTDTQYF. The CDR3 bases are TGTGCCAGCAGCAACAGGGGTCGCACAGATACGCAGTATTTT.

This clonotype was recorded many times. This rearrangement joins TRBV19 to TRBJ2-3, with a weak D call TRBD1 (6 bases). This CDR3 comprises 17 residues. Trimming stripped 5 bases from V and 6 bases from J, with 24 bases between. In germline, CDR1 is LNHDA, CDR2 SQIVND (reference sequence). CDR3: CASSPLGSSRGADTQYF. For the CDR3, the DNA is TGTGCCAGTAGTCCCCTGGGTAGTTCCAGGGGCGCGGATACGCAGTATTTT.

This clonotype was detected ten times or more. A read error may produce the germline difference seen at one junction end. V gene TRBV19 combines with J gene TRBJ1-1; tentatively, D is TRBD1 (6 bases). CDR1 and CDR2 from the germline V gene are LNHDA and SQIVND (reference sequence). The CDR3 covers 11 residues. CDR3 residues: CASRGNTEAFF. Written as DNA, the CDR3 is TGCGCCAGCAGGGGGAACACTGAAGCTTTCTTT.

This clonotype has at least ten counts. The chain combines TRBV11-3 with TRBJ1-4; no definite D call. Germline CDR1 SGHNT, CDR2 YENEEA. The CDR3 has 14 amino acids. Trimming cost V 2 bases and J 0 bases, with 4 bases left between them. The CDR3, as DNA: TGTGCCAGCAGCTTAATCGCAACTAATGAAAAACTGTTTTTT. It specifies CASSLIATNEKLFF.

The gene calls are TRBV20-1 and TRBJ1-2; the match to TRBD1 covers 7 bases. The germline gives CDR1 DFQATT, CDR2 SNEGSKA (reference sequence). V lost 5 bases, J lost 7 bases, and 10 bases stayed unmatched. The CDR3 length is 13 residues. CDR3 in DNA: TGCAGTGCTGCCTACCGACAGGGAACTGGCTACACCTTC. Amino acids: CSAAYRQGTGYTF.

In its sample, this clonotype was seen a few times. The chain has TRBV27 and TRBJ2-7; D may be TRBD2 (6 bases). Germline loops: CDR1 MNHEY, CDR2 SMNVEV (reference sequence). The CDR3 runs 15 residues. The ends were cut back, 4 bases at V and 1 base at J, with 14 bases in the middle. In DNA, the CDR3 is TGTGCCAGCAGTTCGTCGGGGCGGGAATCCTACGAGCAGTACTTC. Residues: CASSSSGRESYEQYF.

The chain recombines TRBV12-3 or TRBV12-4 with TRBJ2-7, with 8 bases lining up with TRBD1. The CDR3 is 14 amino acids. Trimming took 1 base from V and 5 from J; bases not matched to a gene: 4. As DNA, the CDR3 is TGTGCCAGCAGTTTAGGGACAGGGCGCGACGAGCAGTACTTC. Translated: CASSLGTGRDEQYF.

This clonotype was seen just once. The rearrangement uses TRBV5-1 and TRBJ1-1; weak D call: TRBD1 (6 bases). Trimming stripped 5 bases from V and 5 bases from J, with 28 bases between. Germline CDR1 is SGHRS and CDR2 is YFSETQ. This CDR3 spans 18 amino acids. CDR3 residues: CASRIGGAGPTSRTEAFF. DNA for the CDR3: TGCGCCAGCAGAATAGGGGGGGCCGGCCCGACTTCGAGAACTGAAGCTTTCTTT.

This clonotype has just a few counts. The chain combines TRBV5-6 with TRBJ1-2; 11 nucleotides match TRBD1. The length of the CDR3 is 16 residues. Germline V gene lookup returns CDR1 SGHDT and CDR2 YYEEEE. Germline trimming cut 4 bases from V and 4 bases from J; bases unmatched to any gene: 9. DNA of the CDR3: TGTGCCAGCAGCGGGGGACAGGGGGTTCTCCTCTATGGCTACACCTTC. Its translation: CASSGGQGVLLYGYTF.

In this sample, this clonotype turned up many times. This chain uses TRBV3-1 with TRBJ2-5, with TRBD2 identical over 10 bases. Germline loops: CDR1 LGHDT, CDR2 YNNKEL (reference sequence). This CDR3 spans 15 amino acids. Trimming cost V 4 bases and J 3 bases; bases outside gene matches: 5. CDR3 DNA: TGTGCCAGCAGCCTAGCCGGACTAGCGGAAGAGACCCAGTACTTC. Translation: CASSLAGLAEETQYF.

This clonotype was picked up a small number of times. For the CDR3, the DNA is TGTGCCAGCAGCTTGGTAGGGGCTGGAGGCAATCAGCCCCAGCATTTT. Protein product: CASSLVGAGGNQPQHF. J is TRBJ1-5 and V is TRBV5-6; maybe TRBD1 (5 bases). There are 16 residues in the CDR3. CDR1 is SGHDT, CDR2 YYEEEE, per germline. V lost 0 bases and J lost 2, with 12 bases in between. The whole variable domain, filled in from reference TRBV5-6 and TRBJ1-5, reads DAGVTQSPTHLIKTRGQQVTLRCSPKSGHDTVSWYQQALGQGPQFIFQYYEEEERQRGNFPDRFSGHQFPNYSSELNVNALLLGDSALYLCASSLVGAGGNQPQHFGDGTRLSIL.

This chain uses TRBV19 with TRBJ2-3, with D hard to call. V was trimmed by 3 bases and J by 9 bases, leaving 13 bases between them. This CDR3 spans 13 amino acids. Germline loops: CDR1 LNHDA, CDR2 SQIVND (reference sequence). The CDR3 reads CASSIPPLGTQYF. The CDR3 bases are TGTGCCAGTAGTATCCCCCCACTTGGGACGCAGTATTTT.

This clonotype was found many times. Written as DNA, the CDR3 is TGTGCCAGCAGGAGGGGGCAGGGGTATGGCTACACCTTC. Translation: CASRRGQGYGYTF. The chain joins TRBV2 to TRBJ1-2; 7 bases align to TRBD1. There are 13 residues in the CDR3. The V gene end was trimmed by 6 bases and the J gene end by 5 bases; junction bases not matched to a gene: 6. Germline loops: CDR1 SNHLY, CDR2 FYNNEI.

The sample holds many counts of this clonotype. The rearrangement uses TRBV27 and TRBJ1-1, with a weak D call TRBD1 (5 bases). The V end lost 5 bases, the J end lost 5 bases, and 15 bases lay between the germline ends. Per germline, CDR1 MNHEY and CDR2 SMNVEV (reference sequence). The CDR3 sequence is 14 residues long. Written as DNA, the CDR3 is TGTGCCAGCAGTGGGGGGACTCGCCGAACTGAAGCTTTCTTT. Protein: CASSGGTRRTEAFF.

This clonotype has at least ten counts. The chain carries TRBV7-3 and TRBJ2-1, with 11 bases that match TRBD2. The CDR3 contains 16 residues. V shed 4 bases, J shed 4 bases, and the junction held 6 bases outside the gene matches. Germline-derived CDR1 and CDR2 are SGHTA and FQGTGA. This CDR3 is CASSSPGTSGYNEQFF. In DNA form, the CDR3 reads TGTGCCAGCAGCTCTCCCGGGACTAGCGGTTACAATGAGCAGTTCTTC.

This clonotype was seen at least ten times. V gene TRBV28 combines with J gene TRBJ1-2; 7 bases match TRBD1. V was clipped by 4 bases and J by 8 bases; unmatched bases: 16. CDR3 length: 16 residues. Germline V CDR1 and CDR2: MDHEN, SYDVKM. The CDR3 DNA follows: TGTGCCAGCAGTTCCCCCCACCGGGACAGAGGAGGGGGCTACACCTTC. Translation gives CASSSPHRDRGGGYTF.

The chain uses TRBV5-1 and TRBJ2-7, with D unresolved. Germline loops: CDR1 SGHRS, CDR2 YFSETQ. The CDR3 is made up of 12 amino acids. V was trimmed by 3 bases and J by 3 bases, leaving 7 bases between them. The CDR3 nucleotides are TGCGCCAGCAGCTCGGGCAACTACGAGCAGTACTTC. It specifies CASSSGNYEQYF. The full variable domain, in which reference TRBV5-1 and TRBJ2-7 provide the parts outside the CDR3, is KAGVTQTPRYLIKTRGQQVTLSCSPISGHRSVSWYQQTPGQGLQFLFEYFSETQRNKGNFPGRFSGRQFSNSRSEMNVSTLELGDSALYLCASSSGNYEQYFGPGTRLTVT.